This T cell receptor (beta chain) was observed in a study of cytomegalovirus exposure and HLA in healthy donors (dated by TCRdb to about 2017). In the study overall: An earlier analysis of 587 of the donors reported under 300 Gb of sequence data and some 110 million unique TCR beta sequences obtained from approximately 180 million T cells. The study profiled the T cell repertoires of 666 subjects by immunosequencing and related them to cytomegalovirus serostatus. Among roughly 400 genotyped donors of the cohort, an average of about 240,000 unique TCR beta nucleotide sequences were sequenced per donor, around 20% of them non-productive. A later genetic analysis used genome-wide SNP genotypes for about three fifths of the 666 donors, treating that subset as a discovery cohort. Four to six DR-DQ haplotypes were handled as single units for association and clustering because linkage in the cohort was strong. Alongside the repertoire data, information on donor age, sex, ethnicity and CMV serostatus was compiled. An early release that covered roughly 600 HLA-typed donors contained about 300 gigabases of sequencing data and 80 million or so unique TCR sequences. The study was designed to test whether signatures of past pathogen exposure could be identified by cataloging public T cell receptors. Rather than using new phenotypic data, the later analysis identified candidate immune exposures from TCR beta sequences and from how often those sequences occurred across donors. Every repertoire in the discovery cohort had been generated on one and the same sequencing platform. Of the 300 to 500 genotyped donors, 70% to 90% were placed in the genetic ancestry cluster associated with self-reported Caucasian donors. In an earlier analysis of 587 of the donors, high-throughput TCR beta sequencing was used to judge whether each TCR beta V gene segment behaved as functional or pseudogenic. To predict cytomegalovirus infection status, the study brought together high-throughput TCR immunosequencing, statistical association of individual TCRs with disease status, and machine learning. Typing coverage differed by locus: A, B, C, DRB1 and DQB1 were typed in about 629-630 donors, DQA1 in about 500, DPA1 in 600 to 610, and DPB1 in roughly 470. Both class I and class II loci were covered by HLA typing, at four-digit resolution. In a later analysis, previously published TCR beta repertoires from 670 or so donors were re-analyzed and high-resolution HLA genotyping was added so that TCR occurrence patterns could be studied. A separate validation cohort of 100 to 150 different subjects was used in addition to the roughly 670-subject first cohort.

The full study reports these points: A later genetic analysis associated a missense DCLRE1C variant with V-gene and J-gene trimming of TCR beta chains, and an independent cohort replicated the association. In a later analysis, HLA-associated TCR beta chains were found to be more clonally expanded and to have lower generation probabilities than equally common non-associated chains. A group of highly shared sequence variants was considered likely to be a technical artifact of the sequencing pipeline. Because the 87-base-pair reads could not distinguish some IMGT-functional V segments, including TRBV6-2 and TRBV6-3, those segments were excluded. In a later analysis, most CMV-associated TCR beta chains were found to appear HLA-restricted, with HLA associations seemingly driven largely by CMV exposure. The classifier was reported to diagnose cytomegalovirus status with high specificity and sensitivity in both the original cohort and the validation cohort. Broadly in line with IMGT annotations, most TCR beta V segments showed up in productive rearrangements about 87% or about 30% of the time in an earlier analysis of several hundred of the donors. Because HLA typing was missing for some donors at each locus, association tests included only the typed subset. A few of the identified cytomegalovirus-associated TCR beta chains were confirmed in vitro to be specific for cytomegalovirus antigens. According to a later analysis, TCR association rates differed among HLA loci, with DRB1 alleles showing the most associated TCRs and HLA-C alleles showing the fewest. Because counts were too low, 15 to 20 rarely observed V segments, including chromosome 9 orphons, were excluded from the earlier analysis of 587 of the donors. A later analysis reported that several top co-occurrence clusters appeared linked to parvovirus B19, influenza, CMV and Epstein-Barr virus. The authors suggested that the approach could potentially be generalized to other disease states and immunological phenotypes. In this cohort, only TCR beta chains were sequenced, and detectable features were limited by the absence of alpha or paired-chain data. Immune exposure information for the cohort was limited to CMV serostatus. Roughly uniform sequencing depth across donors was assumed in presence/absence analyses, although this assumption may not hold. Compared with the approximately 670-donor mean, donors in an Asian-associated ancestry cluster had fewer N-insertions in productive TCRs, according to a later genetic analysis. Across donors, most TCR sequences were observed very rarely, whereas some public TCRs were present in many individuals. Specific HLA alleles were associated with around 18,000 TCR beta sequences at a false discovery rate of 0.05 in a later analysis. Correlated functional status among segregating V segments might be attributable to linkage disequilibrium, but an unknown experimental factor could not be ruled out. In the study, about 150 TCR beta chains were listed as associated with cytomegalovirus. A further reported finding was that TCR beta sequences accurately predicted the HLA-A and HLA-B alleles for most subjects in the first cohort. When HLA alleles, especially DR and DQ, strongly co-occurred, attributing TCR associations to individual alleles was difficult.

The library was built by means of the immunoSEQ multiplex PCR assay. For the multiplex PCR, a mixture combining 60 forward primers for TCR Vbeta segments and 13 reverse primers for TCR Jbeta segments was used. The CDR3 region of rearranged TCR beta genes was amplified from genomic DNA by a multiplex PCR assay. The Illumina HiSeq System was used to sequence the amplified TCR beta libraries as 87-base-pair reads. The authors processed their data as follows. A later analysis tallied tens of millions of unique TCR beta chains across the 660 or so repertoires, and about 10 million of those chains were shared by two or more donors. A nearest-neighbor algorithm error-corrected the raw reads and collapsed the reads into unique sequences, merging closely related sequences to remove PCR and sequencing errors. Alignment of CDR3 sequences to IMGT reference sequences was used to assign V, D and J gene segments. For a sequence to be retained, a match of at least six nucleotides to both a V gene segment and a J gene segment was required. Rearrangements were called productive when the CDR3 lacked stop codons and stayed in frame with V and J; all others were non-productive. Following IMGT convention, CDR3 was defined as the stretch from the second conserved V-encoded cysteine up to the conserved J-encoded phenylalanine. The earlier analysis of approximately 590 of the donors excluded any sequence lacking an unambiguous match to a single V gene segment. In an earlier analysis of approximately 590 of the donors, V segments were called functional above 56.7% productive rearrangements and were called segregating when the between-donor standard deviation exceeded 5%. A statistical classification framework was built for diagnosing cytomegalovirus status from the catalog of TCR beta chain sequences. A later analysis assigned V and J genes by comparing TCR nucleotide sequences with IMGT/GENE-DB human TR gene sequences. Using the TCRdist pipeline, a later analysis assigned CDR3 sequences along with most-parsimonious VDJ recombination scenarios. In a later analysis, each TCR beta chain was defined by its CDR3 amino acid sequence together with its V-gene family, and reads lacking a unique V-gene family were excluded. In a later analysis, around 600 highly shared, low-generation-probability nucleotide sequences were removed to address suspected cross-contamination and a sequencing artifact. A later analysis calculated a clonal expansion index for each public chain from normalized within-repertoire ranks of inferred template counts. A later analysis computed generation probabilities with a VDJ recombination model fitted to out-of-frame rearrangements, and checked the results against IGoR. A later analysis scored TCR-TCR, TCR-HLA and TCR-CMV co-occurrence with hypergeometric tests, applying a repertoire-size bias correction to TCR pairs. False discovery rates were estimated in a later analysis by permuting HLA or CMV assignments 20 times. In a later analysis, co-occurring TCRs were grouped with DBSCAN, and TCRdist sequence similarity was added when clustering was performed within HLA-allele-positive subsets. Repertoires with fewer than 30,000 or more than 120,000 public chains, plus five repertoires with anomalous nucleotide sharing, were excluded from co-occurrence clustering. As stored in TCRdb, this immuneACCESS dataset retains in-frame rearrangements with V and J assigned. A fraction of the clones does not appear; measured against another copy, unresolved V genes explain less than half of the discrepancy, and the remainder lacks a known reason. V, J and clone size are those of that table, while D and trimming were read from the DNA. For this sample the table gives around 140,000 clones, of which approximately 80% were detected only once. More than 1.5% of the sample is taken by the ten largest.

The cohort comprised 550 to 700 healthy bone marrow donors. Cohort members were all nominally healthy when sampled, although unrecorded immune exposures were likely present. The donor tested CMV seronegative, placing the donor among the 300 to 400 seronegative members of the cohort. A peripheral blood sample was collected from each donor, and TCR beta sequencing was performed on peripheral blood mononuclear cells. Genomic DNA was extracted from the blood cell samples with the Qiagen DNeasy Blood Extraction Kit. In regard to this clone: The target of this receptor is not known. Relative to the germline gene, one junction end is altered; a read error may explain this.

From the cysteine up to the phenylalanine, the CDR3 has a length of 19 residues. Only the CDR3 portion is preserved as DNA: 57 bases, with reading frame beginning at the first base. The germline V gene (reference sequence) gives CDR1 as SEHNR and CDR2 as FQNEAQ. The chain is assembled from TRBV7-9 and TRBJ2-1, with TRBD2 matching 9 junction bases. Sequencing input: PBMCs. The TCR comes from a woman aged 40-49 years in good health and CMV-seronegative. Read as DNA, the sequence is TGTTCCAGCAGCCTCGGCCGGGGCGCCGGGACTAGCAGGAGGAATGAGCAGTTCTTC. Translated, this gives CSSSLGRGAGTSRRNEQFF.